This TCR beta chain appears in the sequencing data of a study of blood T cell repertoires in COVID-19. Looking at the study overall: Material from acute and convalescent COVID-19 was sourced from the United States, Italy and Spain. Nucleic acid was either cDNA or gDNA, and it came from T cells, B-cell-depleted T cells, or PBMCs.

Trimming left V 0 bases short and J 5 bases short, with 14 bases between. The CDR3 covers 15 residues. Germline V CDR1 and CDR2: SGHRS, YFSETQ. The authors' processing: Cell counts per sample came from amplifying reference gene primers. TCRdb's table, derived via immunoSEQ multiplex PCR, lists solely in-frame clones and lacks some. The V and J calls and clone size were taken over from that table, and D and trimming were inferred from the DNA. The table records about 220,000 clones, roughly 84% of them present only once. What was sequenced was peripheral blood. The chain couples TRBV5-1 to TRBJ2-5, with D uncertain. This receptor was taken from a man aged 30 to 45 with active or convalescent COVID-19. This CDR3 is CASSLGRQSTETQYF. The CDR3 DNA follows: TGCGCCAGCAGCTTGGGCCGCCAATCTACGGAGACCCAGTACTTC.